The sequence of this TCR beta chain was determined in a study of cytomegalovirus exposure and HLA in healthy donors. Study-wide findings and caveats: TCR association rates varied by HLA locus in a later analysis, with DRB1 highest and HLA-C lowest. Rarity marked most TCR sequences, yet some public TCRs occurred in many donors. Analyses of presence/absence relied on an assumption of roughly uniform sequencing depth across donors.

The sample holds one count of this clone. Its target is unknown. The PCR had 60 Vbeta and 13 Jbeta primers. Sequencing was performed with immunoSEQ multiplex PCR; in TCRdb, only in-frame clones are kept and a portion is missing. The sample lists 150,000 to 200,000 clones; 75% to 90% were seen once. CDR1 SNHLY and CDR2 FYNNEI come from the germline V gene. This CDR3 has 13 amino acids. Trimming cost V 4 bases and J 5 bases, with 11 bases left between them. This clonotype was obtained from a woman aged 18-29 years in good health and CMV-seronegative. The source material was PBMCs. The chain combines TRBV2 with TRBJ1-1, with D unclear. The CDR3 bases are TGTGCCAGCAGTGGAGTAGGGAGGACTGAAGCTTTCTTT. This encodes CASSGVGRTEAFF.